This record concerns one TCR beta chain sequence. Its specificity is unknown. Described treatment: approximately nine-day PBMC culture with coronavirus spike peptide pools or control peptides (ViraFEST assay). Pre-COVID-19 pandemic sampling (2011-2018) yielded the unexposed donor's CD4+ T cells. In the ViraFEST assay, peptide-pool expansion preceded TCR sequencing of expanded clonotypes. Culture of two million PBMCs per well took place with 8.5 to 10 IU/ml IL-2 and 8.5 to 10 ug/ml peptide pools. Cells were cultured for about nine days, and then CD4+ T cells were isolated by negative selection. This entry belongs to a study of vaccination and CD4 T cells after COVID-19. V gave up 2 bases and J gave up 0 bases, with 7 bases separating them. The CDR3 runs 14 residues. Germline V gives CDR1 SGHAT, CDR2 FQNNGV. The study sequenced cultured CD4+ T cell DNA using the Oncomine TCR Beta short-read assay. The template was genomic DNA from cultured CD4+ T cells. Using its own MiXCR run on the PCR reads, TCRdb lists one record per CDR3 protein. The sample records 5,500 to 8,000 distinct CDR3 sequences, 40% to 50% being singletons.

V is TRBV11-2 and J is TRBJ1-1, with D unclear. Specimen: CD4+ T cells from blood, cultured in vitro. The receptor's source is a human donor in good health. This CDR3 reads CASSLQQLNTEAFF. CDR3 bases: TGTGCCAGCAGCTTACAACAGCTGAACACTGAAGCTTTCTTT.